A selection of T cell receptor beta chains follows, all from one sample in a study of vaccination and CD4 T cells after COVID-19. These TCRs are of unknown antigen specificity. TCRdb independently ran MiXCR on the PCR reads; one entry per CDR3 protein. The sample has around 20,000 distinct CDR3 sequences, roughly 47% seen once. The specimen was CD4+ T cells from blood, cultured in vitro, collected before SARS-CoV-2 vaccination. Every receptor here comes from a human donor who had recovered from COVID-19. Both conserved end residues are part of each CDR3. D genes are given only for firm matches. Clone size is stated in some rows and not others, as once, few, many or a class when expanded.

j_gene,abundance,d_gene,v_gene,CDR3nt,CDR3aa
TRBJ1-2,-,-,TRBV19,TGTGCCTCTGGGGAGGAGCATGGCTACACCTTC,CASGEEHGYTF
TRBJ1-4,-,-,TRBV21-1,TGTGCCAGCACCGACGGGACACTTACCGAAAAACTGTTTTTT,CASTDGTLTEKLFF
TRBJ2-5,-,-,TRBV7-9,TGTGCCAGCATGGCGGGACACCAAGAGACCCAGTACTTC,CASMAGHQETQYF
TRBJ1-1,-,TRBD1,TRBV19,TGTGCCAGTAGTCTGGGACAGCTGAAAGCTTTCTTT,CASSLGQLKAFF
TRBJ2-6,medium-sized,TRBD1,TRBV4-2,TGTGCCAGCAGCGGCCGGGACAGGGACTCTGGGGCCAACGTCCTGACTTTC,CASSGRDRDSGANVLTF
TRBJ1-2,few,-,TRBV14,TGTGCCAGCAGCCAAGGTTTCTGGACACCGGGCTACACCTTC,CASSQGFWTPGYTF
TRBJ2-5,few,-,TRBV7-9,TGTGCCAGCAGCTTGGACGGCCAAGAGACCCAGTACTTC,CASSLDGQETQYF
TRBJ1-2,medium-sized,-,TRBV20-1,TGCAGTGCTAGTGACAGCGAAGGCTATGGCTACACCTTC,CSASDSEGYGYTF
TRBJ1-1,few,-,TRBV19,TGTGCCACAACCCGCGCTAGGGTGAACACTGAAGCTTTCTTT,CATTRARVNTEAFF
TRBJ1-2,few,-,TRBV7-9,TGTGCCAGCAGCTTAGCTCGGGGTTGGGGCTACACCTTC,CASSLARGWGYTF
TRBJ1-4,-,-,TRBV7-8,TGTGCCAGCAGCTTATCCAGGGGATCTGAAAAACTGTTTTTT,CASSLSRGSEKLFF
TRBJ1-1,-,-,TRBV7-2,TGTGCCAGCAGCGAGACGGGACATAAGAACACTGAAGCTTTCTTT,CASSETGHKNTEAFF
TRBJ1-5,few,-,TRBV28,TGTGCCAGCAGGGGGGCACGGCCCATAAGTCAGCCCCAGCATTTT,CASRGARPISQPQHF
TRBJ2-6,-,-,TRBV27,TGTGCCAGCAGTGACAGTAAACTCTTGGGATCTGGGGCCAACGTCCTGACTTTC,CASSDSKLLGSGANVLTF
TRBJ1-2,-,TRBD1,TRBV6-1,TGTGCCAGCAGCAGCCTGGACAGGGGACCCTATGGCTACACCTTC,CASSSLDRGPYGYTF
TRBJ1-2,once,TRBD1,TRBV12-3/TRBV12-4,TGTGCCAGCAATCGACAGGGATCGAGGGGCTACACCTTC,CASNRQGSRGYTF
TRBJ1-2,few,-,TRBV6-1,TGTGCCAGCAGTGCAAACCAGGGATGGGGATATGGCTACACCTTC,CASSANQGWGYGYTF
TRBJ1-2,few,-,TRBV6-1,TGTGCCAGCAGCCCCTCTCAGCCGACGGTCTATGGCTACACCTTC,CASSPSQPTVYGYTF
TRBJ1-2,-,-,TRBV6-2/TRBV6-3,TGTGCCAGCACCCAGGGTTACTATGGCTACACCTTC,CASTQGYYGYTF
TRBJ2-7,-,-,TRBV6-1,TGTGCCAGCAGCCACTCCTACGAGCAGTACTTC,CASSHSYEQYF
TRBJ1-1,-,-,TRBV20-1,TGCAGTGCTAGAGAGCTTTTGACAGGTTTGGCTTTCTTT,CSARELLTGLAFF
TRBJ1-1,-,-,TRBV6-1,TGTGCCAGCAGTGATAGTGGGATGAACACTGAAGCTTTCTTT,CASSDSGMNTEAFF
TRBJ2-7,-,-,TRBV28,TGTGCCAGCAGTTCCCCCGGCAGGGAGGCCTACGAGCAGTACTTC,CASSSPGREAYEQYF
TRBJ1-1,-,-,TRBV19,TGTGCCAGTATAGGGACTGTCGCTGCTTTCTTT,CASIGTVAAFF
TRBJ1-2,few,-,TRBV12-3/TRBV12-4,TGTGCCAGCAGTTCCCCTCTAGAGGGACCTAACTATGGCTACACCTTC,CASSSPLEGPNYGYTF
TRBJ1-2,medium-sized,-,TRBV19,TGTGCCAGTAGTATAGACAGTAACTATGGCTACACCTTC,CASSIDSNYGYTF
TRBJ1-1,few,-,TRBV6-2/TRBV6-3,TGTGCCAGCAGTTACGTTATGGGAGACGAGCGTGGAGCTTTCTTT,CASSYVMGDERGAFF
TRBJ1-2,few,-,TRBV15,TGTGCCACCAGCACGGGGTTCAGCCCTAACTATGGCTACACCTTC,CATSTGFSPNYGYTF
TRBJ2-5,-,-,TRBV28,TGTGCCAGCAGTTCTGGACGGGAGACCCAGTACTTC,CASSSGRETQYF
TRBJ2-5,few,TRBD2,TRBV28,TGTGCCAGCAGTTTTAGCGGGCAACCGCGGGAGACCCAGTACTTC,CASSFSGQPRETQYF
TRBJ1-1,few,TRBD1,TRBV2,TGTGCCAGCAGACCCGGCCGGACAGGCCTGAACACTGAAGCTTTCTTT,CASRPGRTGLNTEAFF
TRBJ2-5,-,TRBD1,TRBV20-1,TGCAGTGCTAGCGGACAGGGCCAAGAGACCCAGTACTTC,CSASGQGQETQYF
TRBJ2-3,-,-,TRBV18,TGTGCCAGCTCACCACGATTTAACCCAGATACGCAGTATTTT,CASSPRFNPDTQYF
TRBJ1-1,-,TRBD1,TRBV7-8,TGTGCCAGCAGCTTATTATCAAACAGGGGGAACACTGAAGCTTTCTTT,CASSLLSNRGNTEAFF
TRBJ2-3,-,-,TRBV7-9,TGTGCCAGCAGCGCCGGACTTCCCACAGATACGCAGTATTTT,CASSAGLPTDTQYF